What follows describes a single TCR beta chain. These data originate in a study of blood T cell repertoires in COVID-19. Turning to the study itself: Some COVID-19 samples were acute and others convalescent; all came from the United States, Italy and Spain. Sources were T cells, B-cell-depleted T cells, or PBMCs; the material itself was cDNA or gDNA.

The CDR3 is made up of 15 amino acids. Germline-derived CDR1 and CDR2 are MNHEY and SMNVEV (reference sequence). Trimming removed 6 bases from V and 9 bases from J; junction bases left unmatched: 8. Original processing methods: Researchers report that nucleated cell counts were estimated from reference gene primer amplification. Produced via immunoSEQ multiplex PCR; TCRdb's table is partial and in-frame only. Clonal size and the V and J genes are those of that table, whereas D and trimming came from the DNA. The sample has around 67,000 clones, almost 85% seen once. Input material: peripheral blood. The origin of this receptor is a man between 65 and 80 years old with acute or convalescent COVID-19. The V gene is TRBV27, the J gene TRBJ2-1; 13 nucleotides agree with TRBD2. CDR3 in amino acids: CASRTPTSGGGEQFF. Here the CDR3 DNA reads TGTGCCAGCAGGACCCCCACTAGCGGGGGGGGTGAGCAGTTCTTC.